The 5 T cell receptor beta chains reported below all come from one sample, sequenced in a study of T cells after yellow fever vaccination. TCRdb re-derived calls from the 5' RACE reads in MiXCR, one entry per CDR3 protein. The sample consists of a few hundred thousand distinct CDR3 sequences, under 15% of them appearing once. Sequenced material: CD4+ T cells sorted from PBMCs, taken 45 days after the yellow fever booster vaccination. The source is a man aged 25 to 40 who received the YFV17D yellow fever vaccine.

The chain combines TRBV4-3 with TRBJ2-2, with 8 bases lining up with TRBD1. V shed 6 bases, J shed 5 bases, and the junction held 14 bases outside the gene matches. From germline, CDR1 is LGHNA and CDR2 YSLEER. The CDR3 length is 17 residues. The CDR3 sequence is CASSPAMRQGFTGELFF. The DNA for the CDR3 is TGCGCCAGCAGTCCCGCCATGCGACAGGGGTTTACCGGGGAGCTGTTTTTT.

A word on this clonotype: The junction departs from the called germline gene at one end, perhaps through a read error. V usage is TRBV20-1 and J usage is TRBJ2-1, with D possibly being TRBD1 or TRBD2 (5 bases each). CDR1 and CDR2 from the germline V gene are DFQATT and SNEGSKA (reference sequence). There are 16 residues in the CDR3. The CDR3 loop reads CSAAPGGSRSYNGQFF. CDR3 nucleotides: TGCAGTGCTGCCCCTGGGGGTAGCCGATCCTACAATGGGCAGTTCTTC.

V is TRBV7-9 and J is TRBJ2-3; possible D gene TRBD2, 6 bases. V lost 5 bases and J 1 base, leaving 16 bases between the germline ends. Germline V gene sequence: CDR1 SEHNR, CDR2 FQNEAQ (reference sequence). The CDR3 covers 16 residues. Here the CDR3 reads CASSTQREWGTDTQYF. The CDR3 DNA reads TGTGCCAGCAGCACCCAACGGGAGTGGGGCACAGATACGCAGTATTTT.

The V gene is TRBV9, the J gene TRBJ1-4; the D gene is possibly TRBD1 (5 bases). There are 13 residues in the CDR3. Per germline, CDR1 SGDLS and CDR2 YYNGEE. The V gene lost 3 bases and the J gene lost 6 bases, with 9 bases spanning the gap. The CDR3: CASSAQGYEKLFF. The DNA of the CDR3 is TGTGCCAGCAGCGCCCAGGGATATGAAAAACTGTTTTTT.

The genes are TRBV20-1 and TRBJ2-2; TRBD2 matches at 10 bases. The J segment lost 7 bases and the V segment lost 2 bases, leaving 7 bases of the junction unmatched. The germline V gene has CDR1 DFQATT and CDR2 SNEGSKA (reference sequence). This CDR3 region has 15 residues. CDR3: CSARTSGAGVGELFF. The CDR3 DNA follows: TGCAGTGCTAGAACTAGCGGGGCAGGGGTCGGGGAGCTGTTTTTT.